Listed below are T cell receptor beta chains from one sample, sequenced in a study of T-cell memory formation after mild COVID-19. MiXCR, applied by TCRdb to the 5' RACE reads, yields one record per CDR3 protein. The sample contains 160,000 or so distinct CDR3 sequences, 30% to 35% of which appear only once. Sequencing was performed on PBMCs or a T cell subset sorted from them (not recorded which). All receptors come from an adult woman who had mild COVID-19 (a few samples of this study predate the infection). Cell type and time point are not known. The CDR3 runs from the conserved cysteine through the conserved F or W. A D gene is named only where the DNA matches it firmly. Only part of the rows carry a size: once, few, many, or a class if the clone is expanded.

>.|TRBV11-2|.|TRBJ2-3
CASSFGTDYLPSTDTQYF
TGTGCCAGCAGCTTCGGGACTGATTATCTACCTAGCACAGATACGCAGTATTTT
>.|TRBV12-3/TRBV12-4|few|TRBJ1-1
CASGLGGLGEAFF
TGTGCCAGCGGCCTAGGGGGTTTAGGGGAAGCTTTCTTT
>.|TRBV27|.|TRBJ1-1
CASSPGQYTEAFF
TGTGCCAGCAGTCCCGGACAGTACACTGAAGCTTTCTTT
>.|TRBV5-1|few|TRBJ2-1
CASSPQGGLRDEQFF
TGCGCCAGCAGCCCCCAAGGGGGGTTAAGGGATGAGCAGTTCTTC
>.|TRBV5-6|.|TRBJ2-3
CASSLVARTDTQYF
TGTGCCAGCAGCTTGGTAGCGCGCACAGATACGCAGTATTTT
>TRBD1|TRBV6-2/TRBV6-3|.|TRBJ1-2
CASSRDGTAHYGYTF
TGTGCCAGCAGTCGAGATGGGACAGCTCACTATGGCTACACCTTC
>TRBD1|TRBV12-3/TRBV12-4|.|TRBJ2-7
CASSPPTGAQSYEQYF
TGTGCCAGCAGTCCCCCGACAGGGGCGCAGTCCTACGAGCAGTACTTC
>TRBD1|TRBV2|.|TRBJ2-7
CASRVSERGQSEQYF
TGTGCCAGCAGGGTCTCTGAGAGGGGGCAGAGCGAGCAGTACTTC
>.|TRBV7-9|.|TRBJ2-7
CASSPWTSSYEQYF
TGTGCCAGCAGCCCATGGACCTCCTCCTACGAGCAGTACTTC
>.|TRBV4-1|.|TRBJ2-7
CASSQDWPGRLGEQYF
TGCGCCAGCAGCCAAGATTGGCCGGGTCGGCTGGGCGAGCAGTACTTC
>.|TRBV3-1|.|TRBJ2-1
CASSFSRYEQFF
TGTGCCAGCAGCTTCAGTAGGTATGAGCAGTTCTTC
>.|TRBV3-1|.|TRBJ1-2
CASSPGFSGYGYTF
TGTGCCAGCAGCCCAGGGTTTAGTGGCTATGGCTACACCTTC
>TRBD1|TRBV7-8|.|TRBJ1-1
CASSLFPLRGHRDTEAFF
TGTGCCAGCAGCTTATTCCCCTTGAGGGGGCATCGGGACACTGAAGCTTTCTTT
>.|TRBV11-3|.|TRBJ2-3
CASSGARGAVDTQYF
TGTGCCAGCAGCGGAGCCCGGGGCGCGGTAGATACGCAGTATTTT
>.|TRBV12-3/TRBV12-4|few|TRBJ2-2
CASSLQGPGELFF
TGTGCCAGCAGTTTGCAGGGGCCCGGGGAGCTGTTTTTT
>.|TRBV7-2|.|TRBJ1-4
CASSLARGIGEKLFF
TGTGCCAGCAGCTTAGCGCGGGGGATTGGGGAAAAACTGTTTTTT
>TRBD2|TRBV20-1|.|TRBJ2-1
CSARDSAGGRYNEQFF
TGCAGTGCTAGAGATTCGGCGGGAGGACGATACAATGAGCAGTTCTTC
>TRBD2|TRBV5-1|few|TRBJ2-7
CASSPSGVYEQYF
TGCGCCAGTTCCCCAAGCGGGGTCTACGAGCAGTACTTC
>.|TRBV19|.|TRBJ2-7
CASRPPGPSTYEQYF
TGTGCCAGTAGACCTCCGGGACCATCAACCTACGAGCAGTACTTC
>TRBD1|TRBV7-2|.|TRBJ2-7
CASSLSQGAYEQYF
TGTGCCAGCAGCCTGTCCCAGGGGGCCTACGAGCAGTACTTC
>TRBD2|TRBV30|.|TRBJ2-7
CAWSSGGNEQYF
TGTGCCTGGAGTTCGGGGGGGAACGAGCAGTACTTC
>.|TRBV20-1|.|TRBJ2-3
CSATEQGTWADTQYF
TGCAGTGCTACAGAACAGGGAACCTGGGCAGATACGCAGTATTTT
>TRBD1|TRBV30|once|TRBJ1-2
CAWTPGQGALGYTF
TGTGCCTGGACTCCGGGACAGGGGGCGCTTGGCTACACCTTC
>.|TRBV3-1|.|TRBJ2-2
CASSLGSGEHGELFF
TGTGCCAGCAGCCTTGGGAGTGGGGAACACGGGGAGCTGTTTTTT
>.|TRBV7-8|.|TRBJ1-5
CASSSKAGGQPQHF
TGTGCCAGCAGCTCGAAGGCGGGGGGTCAGCCCCAGCATTTT
>.|TRBV6-1|.|TRBJ1-1
CASSASQNTEAFF
TGTGCCAGCAGTGCCTCACAGAACACTGAAGCTTTCTTT
>TRBD1|TRBV29-1|.|TRBJ1-1
CSVAGDSPNTEAFF
TGCAGCGTGGCAGGGGACAGTCCGAACACTGAAGCTTTCTTT
>.|TRBV7-8|.|TRBJ1-4
CASSSARTTTNEKLFF
TGTGCCAGCAGCTCCGCCAGGACAACAACTAATGAAAAACTGTTTTTT
>TRBD1|TRBV20-1|few|TRBJ2-4
CSALDRGYAKNIQYF
TGCAGTGCTCTGGACAGGGGTTATGCCAAAAACATTCAGTACTTC
>.|TRBV12-3/TRBV12-4|few|TRBJ1-1
CASRTQGNTEAFF
TGTGCCAGCAGAACACAGGGGAACACTGAAGCTTTCTTT
>.|TRBV18|few|TRBJ2-6
CASSGTITGANVLTF
TGTGCCAGCTCGGGAACTATAACCGGGGCCAACGTCCTGACTTTC
>TRBD2|TRBV5-1|.|TRBJ2-3
CASSLGRGGATDTQYF
TGCGCCAGCAGCTTGGGACGGGGGGGCGCGACAGATACGCAGTATTTT
>TRBD2|TRBV5-5|few|TRBJ2-5
CASSFVPRGEETQYF
TGTGCCAGCAGCTTTGTACCGCGGGGGGAAGAGACCCAGTACTTC
>.|TRBV7-9|.|TRBJ2-3
CASRPWDTDTQYF
TGTGCCAGCAGGCCGTGGGACACAGATACGCAGTATTTT
>TRBD2|TRBV7-9|.|TRBJ2-1
CASSPPSGGKNEQFF
TGTGCCAGCAGCCCACCCTCGGGGGGGAAGAATGAGCAGTTCTTC
>TRBD1|TRBV20-1|.|TRBJ1-2
CSATGQGYGYTF
TGCAGTGCTACCGGACAGGGCTATGGCTACACCTTC
>TRBD2|TRBV12-3/TRBV12-4|.|TRBJ2-5
CASSRLLAGQETQYF
TGTGCCAGCAGCCGTCTACTAGCGGGGCAGGAGACCCAGTACTTC
>TRBD2|TRBV25-1|few|TRBJ2-1
CASSPFPQSGGKNEQFF
TGTGCCAGCAGCCCTTTCCCCCAGAGCGGGGGGAAGAATGAGCAGTTCTTC
>TRBD1|TRBV12-3/TRBV12-4|.|TRBJ1-1
CASSFWTGRPEAFF
TGTGCCAGCAGTTTCTGGACAGGGCGCCCGGAAGCTTTCTTT
>TRBD2|TRBV9|few|TRBJ2-1
CASAGVHNEQFF
TGTGCCTCAGCGGGAGTCCACAATGAGCAGTTCTTC
>TRBD1|TRBV5-1|.|TRBJ2-2
CASSRGQGSMFFF
TGCGCCAGCAGCCGGGGACAGGGTTCGATGTTTTTTTTT
>TRBD1|TRBV6-1|few|TRBJ1-4
CASKPTGVTNEKLFF
TGTGCCAGCAAACCGACAGGGGTAACTAATGAAAAACTGTTTTTT
>TRBD1|TRBV7-7|.|TRBJ2-5
CASSLSGQGKTQYF
TGTGCTAGCAGCTTAAGCGGACAGGGAAAGACCCAGTACTTC
>.|TRBV7-3|many|TRBJ2-3
CASSLTGDYRVAQYF
TGTGCCAGCAGCTTAACGGGAGATTACAGGGTGGCGCAGTATTTT
>TRBD2|TRBV7-3|few|TRBJ2-1
CASSFGTSGSSYNEQFF
TGTGCCAGCAGCTTCGGGACTAGCGGGAGCTCCTACAATGAGCAGTTCTTC
>.|TRBV7-8|.|TRBJ1-5
CASSLNRTSNQPQHF
TGTGCCAGCAGCCTGAATAGGACTAGCAATCAGCCCCAGCATTTT